This TCR beta chain comes out of a study of cytomegalovirus exposure and HLA in healthy donors. Study conclusions and caveats: Presence/absence analyses took donor sequencing depth as roughly uniform. It emerged from a later analysis that several of the most significant clusters appeared to be linked to common viral pathogens. Later analysis showed TCR association rates varying by HLA locus, highest for DRB1 and lowest for HLA-C.

CDR1 and CDR2 (germline): MGHRA, YSYEKL. V shed 4 bases, J shed 7 bases, and the junction held 4 bases outside the gene matches. The CDR3 has 14 amino acids. As for this clone: Its antigen is currently unknown.

Primers included in the PCR were 60 Vbeta and 13 Jbeta primers. TCRdb's copy holds only in-frame clones and misses some; the assay was immunoSEQ multiplex PCR. The table shows 150,000 to 200,000 clones, with roughly 80% occurring only once. Sequencing was performed on PBMCs. This chain joins TRBV4-1 and TRBJ1-3; 10 positions agree with TRBD1. The sequence was collected from a female donor in good health and CMV-seronegative. The CDR3 spells CASSRDRGRNTIYF. DNA for the CDR3: TGCGCCAGCAGCCGGGACAGGGGACGGAACACCATATATTTT.